A selection of T cell receptor beta chains follows, all from one sample in a study of immune evolution from preneoplasia to lung adenocarcinoma. The table came from immunoSEQ multiplex PCR; TCRdb's copy has only in-frame clones and leaves some out. Of over 30,000 clones listed, 74% were seen once; the top ten hold approximately 6.2%. The material sequenced was FFPE invasive lung adenocarcinoma tissue. The receptors shown here come from a person aged 55 to 70 with lung adenocarcinoma. CDR3s include the opening cysteine and the closing phenylalanine or tryptophan. The D gene is left open where the match is weak. Some rows have no size entry. The others give once, few or many, or a class for an expanded clone.

J gene | D gene | clone size | V gene | CDR3 protein | CDR3 DNA
TRBJ1-4 | . | . | TRBV6-1 | CASSELLQSNEKLFF | TGTGCCAGCAGTGAACTGTTGCAGTCCAATGAAAAACTGTTTTTT
TRBJ2-1 | TRBD1 | . | TRBV6-6 | CASSSGQGYNEQFF | TGTGCCAGCAGTTCAGGACAGGGATACAATGAGCAGTTCTTC
TRBJ2-6 | . | . | TRBV9 | CASSVRPGANVLTF | TGTGCCAGCAGCGTTCGCCCTGGGGCCAACGTCCTGACTTTC
TRBJ2-1 | TRBD2 | few | TRBV5-4 | CASSPGTIRGNEQFF | TGTGCCAGCAGCCCCGGGACTATACGGGGGAATGAGCAGTTCTTC
TRBJ2-7 | . | . | TRBV5-8 | CASSWWSYEQYF | TGTGCCAGCAGCTGGTGGTCCTACGAGCAGTACTTC
TRBJ2-5 | . | few | TRBV10-2 | CASKRDLQETQYF | TGCGCCAGCAAACGGGACTTGCAAGAGACCCAGTACTTC
TRBJ2-3 | . | . | TRBV30 | CAWSVHVNFYTQYF | TGTGCCTGGAGTGTACACGTGAATTTCTATACGCAGTATTTT
TRBJ2-7 | . | once | TRBV18 | CASSAGSGSEQYF | TGTGCCAGCTCAGCGGGATCGGGGAGCGAGCAGTACTTC
TRBJ2-3 | . | few | TRBV7-2 | CASSLVARPRFGTDTQYF | TGTGCCAGCAGCTTAGTGGCAAGGCCAAGGTTTGGGACAGATACGCAGTATTTT
TRBJ2-7 | . | few | TRBV6-5 | CASKKGFSYEQYF | TGTGCCAGCAAAAAGGGATTTTCCTACGAGCAGTACTTC
TRBJ1-2 | . | . | TRBV5-5 | CASSGQAVGYTF | TGTGCCAGCAGCGGTCAGGCGGTCGGCTACACCTTC
TRBJ1-1 | . | once | TRBV28 | CASRFRQSMNTEAFF | TGTGCCAGCAGATTCCGACAGTCGATGAACACTGAAGCTTTCTTT
TRBJ1-3 | . | . | TRBV30 | CAWSPQGKAGNTIYF | TGTGCCTGGAGTCCCCAAGGGAAGGCTGGAAACACCATATATTTT
TRBJ2-7 | . | once | TRBV5-1 | CASSFERESSYEQYF | TGCGCCAGCAGCTTTGAGCGCGAAAGCTCCTACGAGCAGTACTTC
TRBJ1-2 | TRBD1 | medium-sized | TRBV30 | CAWTLQWGQGANYGYTF | TGTGCCTGGACCCTTCAATGGGGACAGGGAGCTAACTATGGCTACACCTTC
TRBJ2-2 | TRBD2 | once | TRBV6-4 | CASSPSLANGAGELFF | TGTGCCAGCAGCCCTTCACTAGCGAACGGGGCCGGGGAGCTGTTTTTT
TRBJ1-2 | . | . | TRBV19 | CASTGSRVSGYTF | TGTGCCAGTACCGGGTCACGGGTTAGTGGCTACACCTTC
TRBJ2-1 | TRBD1 | once | TRBV18 | CASSLLGQQTDNEQFF | TGTGCCAGCTCACTTCTGGGACAGCAGACTGACAATGAGCAGTTCTTC
TRBJ1-5 | . | . | TRBV28 | CASSFTSNQPQHF | TGTGCCAGCAGTTTCACCTCCAATCAGCCCCAGCATTTT
TRBJ2-7 | TRBD2 | . | TRBV7-2 | CASSSRGTSGRAAEQYF | TGTGCCAGCAGCTCGAGGGGGACTAGCGGGAGGGCGGCTGAGCAGTACTTC
TRBJ2-7 | . | few | TRBV2 | CASSAGSGGEQYF | TGTGCCAGCAGCGCTGGTAGTGGGGGAGAGCAGTACTTC
TRBJ2-2 | TRBD2 | . | TRBV27 | CAREVSAGGRYTGELFF | TGTGCCAGGGAGGTAAGCGCGGGAGGGCGATACACCGGGGAGCTGTTTTTT
TRBJ1-1 | . | . | TRBV19 | CASSLGRVNTEAFF | TGTGCCAGTAGCTTAGGACGGGTGAACACTGAAGCTTTCTTT